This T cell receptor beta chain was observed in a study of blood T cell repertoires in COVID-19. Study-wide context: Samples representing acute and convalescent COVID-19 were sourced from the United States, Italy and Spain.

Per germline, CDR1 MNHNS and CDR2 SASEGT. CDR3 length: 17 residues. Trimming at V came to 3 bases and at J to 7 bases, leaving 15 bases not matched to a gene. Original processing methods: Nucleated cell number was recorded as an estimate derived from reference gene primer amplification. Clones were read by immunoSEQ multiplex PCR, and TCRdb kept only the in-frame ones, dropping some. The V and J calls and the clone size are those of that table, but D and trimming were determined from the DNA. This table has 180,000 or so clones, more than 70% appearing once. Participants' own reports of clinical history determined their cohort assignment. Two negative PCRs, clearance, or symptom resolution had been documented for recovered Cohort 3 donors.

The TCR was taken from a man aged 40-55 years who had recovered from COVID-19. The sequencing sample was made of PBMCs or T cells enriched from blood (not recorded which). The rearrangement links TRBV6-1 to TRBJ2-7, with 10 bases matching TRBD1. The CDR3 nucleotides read TGTGCCAGCAGTGACGGACCTGGAGGAGACAGGGGGCGGGAGCAGTACTTC. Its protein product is CASSDGPGGDRGREQYF.